The source of this T cell receptor beta chain is a study of blood T cell repertoires in COVID-19. Study as a whole: The analysed material was cDNA or gDNA that came from T cells, B-cell-depleted T cells, or PBMCs.

Patients at the Seattle site were enrolled during active infection and followed longitudinally. In the original analysis: From reference gene primer amplification, estimates of nucleated cell counts were derived. The repertoire was sequenced with immunoSEQ multiplex PCR; TCRdb's copy has only in-frame clones and lacks some. The D gene and trimming were derived from the DNA, and the V and J assignments and clone size from that table. The table records some 160,000 clones, approximately 90% of them present only once. The V gene's germline CDR1 is LGHDT and CDR2 YNNKEL (reference sequence). The CDR3 runs 13 residues. V was clipped by 6 bases and J by 2 bases; unmatched bases: 2. This clone was counted between two and nine times. This CDR3 is also generated by other DNA sequences in the sample.

What was sequenced was peripheral blood. The J gene is TRBJ1-2, the V gene TRBV3-1 (or the pseudogene TRBV3-2); 8 bases line up with TRBD1. The TCR sequence derives from a man aged 18 to 35 with COVID-19, enrolled during active disease. The CDR3 spells CASSRQGNYGYTF. CDR3 coding DNA: TGTGCCAGCAGTCGACAGGGGAACTATGGCTACACCTTC.